This T cell receptor beta chain was sequenced in a study of T-cell reconstitution after alpha-beta-depleted transplantation in children. This clonotype was counted many times. CDR3 length: 14 residues. V dropped 7 bases and J dropped 6; count of bases not matched to a gene: 11. The germline CDR1 and CDR2 sequences are SQVTM and ANQGSEA. TCRbeta library construction was performed incorporating unique molecular identifiers. TCRdb re-derived calls from the PCR reads in MiXCR, one entry per CDR3 protein. The profile covers about 210,000 distinct CDR3 sequences, with roughly a sixth appearing a single time and around 45% taken by the ten largest.

The starting material was PBMCs, mostly from graft donor cells, obtained 360 days after TCRalphabeta/CD19-depleted stem cell transplant. V gene TRBV29-1 combines with J gene TRBJ2-3; the match to TRBD2 covers 9 bases. This receptor was identified in a male patient aged 2 to 10 who had a stem cell transplant for acute lymphoblastic leukemia, so the T cells may come from the graft donor. As DNA, the CDR3 is TGCAGCGCTGGTTGGGCGGGGGGGGAGGATACGCAGTATTTT. Its protein product is CSAGWAGGEDTQYF.